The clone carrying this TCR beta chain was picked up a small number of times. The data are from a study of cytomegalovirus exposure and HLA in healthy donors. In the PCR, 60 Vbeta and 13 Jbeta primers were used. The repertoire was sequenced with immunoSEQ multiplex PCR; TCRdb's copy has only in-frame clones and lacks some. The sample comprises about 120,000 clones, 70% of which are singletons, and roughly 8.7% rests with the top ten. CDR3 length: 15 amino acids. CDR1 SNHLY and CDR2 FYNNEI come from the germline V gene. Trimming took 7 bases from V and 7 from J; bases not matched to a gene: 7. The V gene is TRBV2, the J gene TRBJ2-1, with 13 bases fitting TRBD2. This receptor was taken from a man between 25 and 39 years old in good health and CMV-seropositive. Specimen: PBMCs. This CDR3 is CASTLGLAGINEQFF. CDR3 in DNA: TGTGCCAGCACCCTGGGACTAGCGGGGATTAATGAGCAGTTCTTC. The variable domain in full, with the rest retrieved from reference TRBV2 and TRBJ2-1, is EPEVTQTPSHQVTQMGQEVILRCVPISNHLYFYWYRQILGQKVEFLVSFYNNEISEKSEIFDDQFSVERPDGSNFTLKIRSTKLEDSAMYFCASTLGLAGINEQFFGPGTRLTVL.